The clone carrying this T cell receptor (beta chain) was counted at least ten times. Its target is not known. The conserved phenylalanine or tryptophan is not found at the CDR3 terminus, so this likely reflects a read error. The DNA is left out, because the CDR3 cannot be placed on it with certainty; the CDR3 is given as TCRdb lists it. This sample stems from a study of T cell repertoires in cytomegalovirus infection. Study details: Public TCR beta signatures marked donors with CMV infection and the matching HLA. General study findings and limits: CMV-specific TCR beta clonotypes restricted by HLA-C dominated the ex vivo response.

TCRdb analysed the reads with MiXCR anew, one entry per CDR3 protein. The sample has about 680,000 distinct CDR3 sequences; 24% are singletons. Germline CDR1 and CDR2: SGHVT and SQSDAQ. A total of 13 residues make up the CDR3, ends included. This clonotype originated in a human donor in good health (CMV status not recorded). Some clones in this sample may be carry-over from other donors' samples. V usage is TRBV7-4 and J usage is TRBJ2-2; the table gives TRBD2 as D, unverified against the DNA. What was sequenced was CD8+ T cells from PBMCs. The CDR3: CASSLPRGTSPWR.